The T cell receptor (beta chain) described here comes from a study of shared clonotypes between healthy human individuals. Germline values: CDR1 MNHNS, CDR2 SASEGT. V shed 3 bases and J shed 6 bases, with 12 bases lying between them. The CDR3 length is 13 residues. Clones were read by immunoSEQ multiplex PCR, and TCRdb kept only the in-frame ones, dropping some. Of some 680,000 clones detected, around four fifths appear once; the ten largest clones hold about 1.8%. V is TRBV6-1 and J is TRBJ2-7; no definite D call. Material for sequencing was memory CD4+ T cells sorted from blood. Stated subset: CD45RA-negative fraction. The clonotype originates from a woman between 25 and 40 years old in good health. DNA for the CDR3: TGTGCCAGCAGTGAGTGGGGAATCGGCGAGCAGTACTTC. Protein sequence: CASSEWGIGEQYF.